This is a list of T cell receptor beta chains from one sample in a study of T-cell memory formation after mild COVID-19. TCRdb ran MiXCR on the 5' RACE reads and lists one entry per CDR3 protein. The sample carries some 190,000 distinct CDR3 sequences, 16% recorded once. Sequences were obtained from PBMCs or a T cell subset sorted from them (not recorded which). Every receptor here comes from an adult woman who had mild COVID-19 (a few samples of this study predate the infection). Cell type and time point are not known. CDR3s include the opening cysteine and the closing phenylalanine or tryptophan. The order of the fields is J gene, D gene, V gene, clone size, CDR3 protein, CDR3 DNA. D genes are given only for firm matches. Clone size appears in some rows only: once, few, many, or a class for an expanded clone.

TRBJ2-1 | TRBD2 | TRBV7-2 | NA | CASSPQGSGRAGNEQFF | TGTGCCAGCAGCCCCCAGGGTAGCGGGAGGGCGGGCAATGAGCAGTTCTTC
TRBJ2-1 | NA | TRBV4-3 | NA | CASSQDFSGRNEQLF | TGCGCCAGCAGCCAAGATTTCTCGGGAAGAAATGAGCAGTTATTC
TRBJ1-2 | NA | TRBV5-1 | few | CASSLEVNYGYTF | TGCGCCAGCAGCTTAGAGGTGAACTATGGCTACACCTTC
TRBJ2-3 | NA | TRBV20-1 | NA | CSAPRGGTTDTQYF | TGCAGTGCTCCGCGGGGTGGGACCACAGATACGCAGTATTTT
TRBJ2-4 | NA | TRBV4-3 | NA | CASSQDFGGPNIQYF | TGCGCCAGCAGCCAAGATTTCGGGGGGCCAAACATTCAGTACTTC
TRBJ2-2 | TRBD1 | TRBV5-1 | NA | CASSPGQGGAGELFF | TGCGCCAGCAGCCCGGGACAGGGTGGCGCCGGGGAGCTGTTTTTT
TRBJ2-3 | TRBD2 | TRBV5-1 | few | CASRKYPGLADSDTQYF | TGCGCCAGCAGGAAGTACCCTGGGCTAGCGGATTCAGATACGCAGTATTTT
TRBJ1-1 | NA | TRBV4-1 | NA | CASSQEYRDTEAFF | TGCGCCAGCAGCCAAGAGTATCGGGACACTGAAGCTTTCTTT
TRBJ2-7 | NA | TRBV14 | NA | CASSQVRGDEQYF | TGTGCCAGCAGCCAAGTAAGGGGGGACGAGCAGTACTTC
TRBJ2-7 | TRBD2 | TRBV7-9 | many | CAGGLAGKEQYF | TGTGCCGGAGGTCTAGCGGGGAAGGAGCAGTACTTC
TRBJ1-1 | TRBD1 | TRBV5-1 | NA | CASSSSGQQDTEAFF | TGCGCCAGCAGCTCATCGGGACAGCAGGACACTGAAGCTTTCTTT
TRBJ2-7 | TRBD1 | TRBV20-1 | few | CSARGTGGFGDEQYF | TGCAGTGCTAGAGGTACAGGGGGCTTCGGGGACGAGCAGTACTTC
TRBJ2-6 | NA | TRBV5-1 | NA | CASSSPAQGNLTSGANVLTF | TGCGCCAGCAGCTCGCCGGCACAGGGAAACCTTACCTCTGGGGCCAACGTCCTGACTTTC
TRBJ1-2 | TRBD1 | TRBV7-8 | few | CASSTRQGRRYGYTF | TGTGCCAGCAGCACAAGACAGGGGCGGCGTTATGGCTACACCTTC
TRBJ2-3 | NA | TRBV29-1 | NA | CSVGRRATDTQYF | TGCAGCGTTGGGAGGAGGGCTACAGATACGCAGTATTTT
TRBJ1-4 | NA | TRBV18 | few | CASSPGGGRSEKLFF | TGTGCCAGCTCACCCGGAGGAGGGCGGAGTGAAAAACTGTTTTTT
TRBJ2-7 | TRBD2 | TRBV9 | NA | CASSETSGNYEQYF | TGTGCCAGCAGCGAGACTAGCGGGAACTACGAGCAGTACTTC
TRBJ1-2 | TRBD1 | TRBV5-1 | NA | CASSQGVAYGYTF | TGCGCCAGCAGCCAGGGGGTGGCCTATGGCTACACCTTC
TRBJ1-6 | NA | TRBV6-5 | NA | CASSERQVNSPLHF | TGTGCCAGCAGTGAAAGGCAGGTTAATTCACCCCTCCACTTT
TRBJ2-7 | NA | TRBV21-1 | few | CASSKGRDRIYEQYF | TGTGCCAGCAGCAAAGGGCGGGACAGAATCTACGAGCAGTACTTC
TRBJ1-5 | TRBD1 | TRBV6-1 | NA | CASSGTGLSNQPQHF | TGTGCCAGCAGTGGGACAGGGCTTAGCAATCAGCCCCAGCATTTT
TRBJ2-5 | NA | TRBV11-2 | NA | CASSRGTLQETQYF | TGTGCCAGCAGCCGAGGGACACTCCAAGAGACCCAGTACTTC
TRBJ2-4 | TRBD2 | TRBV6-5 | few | CASRDPRPAGRNIQYF | TGTGCCAGCAGAGACCCGAGACCGGCCGGGAGGAACATTCAGTACTTC
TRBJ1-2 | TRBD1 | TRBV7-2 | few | CASSSQGARGYTF | TGTGCCAGCAGCTCCCAGGGGGCGCGTGGCTACACCTTC
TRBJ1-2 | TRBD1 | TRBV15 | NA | CATSRETGGYGYTF | TGTGCCACCAGCAGAGAAACAGGGGGCTATGGCTACACCTTC
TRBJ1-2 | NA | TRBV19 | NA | CASSMGANYGYTF | TGTGCCAGTAGTATGGGGGCCAACTATGGCTACACCTTC
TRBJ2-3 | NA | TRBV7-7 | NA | CASSPRLLDTQYF | TGTGCCAGCAGCCCGAGACTACTAGATACGCAGTATTTT
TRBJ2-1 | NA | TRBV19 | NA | CATSRRGSDWNEQFF | TGTGCCACCTCGCGGAGGGGGAGCGACTGGAATGAGCAGTTCTTC
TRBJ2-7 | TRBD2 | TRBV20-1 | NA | CSAQASGGSYEQYF | TGCAGTGCCCAGGCTAGCGGGGGCTCCTACGAGCAGTACTTC
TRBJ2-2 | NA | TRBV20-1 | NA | CSATRDTGELFF | TGCAGTGCTACTAGGGACACCGGGGAGCTGTTTTTT
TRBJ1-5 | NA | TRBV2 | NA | CASSEGYSNQPQHF | TGTGCCAGCAGTGAGGGATATAGCAATCAGCCCCAGCATTTT
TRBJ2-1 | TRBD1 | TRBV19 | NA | CASSPRQGAAIF | TGTGCCAGTAGTCCCCGACAGGGGGCCGCGATCTTC
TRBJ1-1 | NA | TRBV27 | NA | CASSSRGGGSTEAFF | TGTGCCAGCAGTTCACGTGGAGGGGGGAGCACTGAAGCTTTCTTT
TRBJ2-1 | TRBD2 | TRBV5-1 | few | CASSLTGGPGEQFF | TGCGCCAGCAGCTTAACGGGAGGGCCAGGTGAGCAGTTCTTC
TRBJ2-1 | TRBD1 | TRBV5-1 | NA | CASSLEGQTWDEQFF | TGCGCCAGCAGCTTGGAGGGACAGACTTGGGACGAGCAGTTCTTC
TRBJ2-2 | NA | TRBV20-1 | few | CSAPGPSNTGELFF | TGCAGTGCCCCCGGACCCTCGAACACCGGGGAGCTGTTTTTT
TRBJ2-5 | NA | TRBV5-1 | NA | CASSLGRGPGTETQYF | TGCGCCAGCAGCTTGGGGCGGGGGCCGGGGACAGAGACCCAGTACTTC
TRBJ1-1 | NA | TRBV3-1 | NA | CASSQYAQGTEAFF | TGTGCCAGCAGTCAATACGCCCAGGGCACTGAAGCTTTCTTT
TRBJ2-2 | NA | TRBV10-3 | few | CAISEGGTGELFF | TGTGCCATCAGTGAAGGAGGGACCGGGGAGCTGTTTTTT
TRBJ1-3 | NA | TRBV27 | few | CASSLSYDGRTGPWPRNTIYF | TGTGCCAGCAGTTTATCGTATGATGGCAGGACTGGGCCCTGGCCCAGAAACACCATATACTTT
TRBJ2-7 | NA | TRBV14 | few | CASSNAYEQYF | TGTGCCAGCAGTAACGCCTACGAGCAGTACTTC
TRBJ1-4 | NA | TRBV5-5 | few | CASSLGSAEKLFF | TGTGCCAGCAGCTTGGGCTCGGCTGAAAAACTGTTTTTT
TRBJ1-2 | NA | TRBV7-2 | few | CASSFEGSGYGYTF | TGTGCCAGCAGCTTCGAAGGCAGCGGCTATGGCTACACCTTC
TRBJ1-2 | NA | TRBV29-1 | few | CSVVDRNRGGYGYTF | TGCAGCGTCGTCGATAGGAATAGGGGTGGCTATGGCTACACCTTC
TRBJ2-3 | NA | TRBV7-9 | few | CASSPNPTPDTQYF | TGTGCCAGCAGCCCTAACCCGACTCCGGATACGCAGTATTTT